These 5 T cell receptor beta chains were all obtained from the same sample, sequenced in a study of cytomegalovirus exposure and HLA in healthy donors. Produced via immunoSEQ multiplex PCR; TCRdb's table is partial and in-frame only. The sample gives 350,000 or so clones, 80% to 90% of which show up once; about 0.8% is in the top ten. The sequenced material came from PBMCs. All receptors derive from a woman aged 18-29 years in good health and CMV-seronegative.

The chain joins TRBV19 to TRBJ2-2; the D is unclear. The CDR3 runs 14 residues. Per the germline V gene, CDR1 is LNHDA and CDR2 is SQIVND (reference sequence). Trimming left V 3 bases short and J 6 bases short, with 11 bases between. This CDR3 reads CASSMSRSAGELFF. The DNA for the CDR3 is TGTGCCAGTAGTATGAGTAGATCGGCCGGGGAGCTGTTTTTT.

The chain has TRBV27 and TRBJ2-7; 9 bases line up with TRBD1. Germline V gene sequence: CDR1 MNHEY, CDR2 SMNVEV (reference sequence). This CDR3 comprises 14 residues. The ends lost 6 bases at V and 6 bases at J; junction bases unmatched: 9. The CDR3 reads CASRMGQGLCEQYF. The CDR3 DNA sequence: TGTGCCAGCAGAATGGGACAGGGTCTCTGCGAGCAGTACTTC.

V and J are TRBV6-5 and TRBJ2-7, with D tentatively TRBD1 (5 bases). The CDR3 extends over 15 amino acids. The germline V gene encodes CDR1 MNHEY and CDR2 SVGAGI. V gave up 2 bases and J gave up 2 bases, with 13 bases separating them. CDR3 region: CASSYGVGETYEQYF. CDR3 nucleotide sequence: TGTGCCAGCAGTTACGGGGTAGGGGAAACCTACGAGCAGTACTTC.

The chain joins TRBV6-5 to TRBJ2-7; D unclear. The V end was cut by 2 bases, the J end by 1 base, with 9 bases between. The CDR3 runs 14 residues. Per germline, CDR1 MNHEY and CDR2 SVGAGI. The CDR3 coding sequence is TGTGCCAGCAGTTACGAGGTGAGGTCCTACGAGCAGTACTTC. Its protein product is CASSYEVRSYEQYF.

This clone was recorded only once. The rearrangement uses TRBV18 and TRBJ2-7, with 8 bases fitting TRBD1. The CDR3 contains 16 residues. The germline V gene encodes CDR1 KGHSH and CDR2 LQKENI. V lost 0 bases, J lost 0 bases, and 4 bases stayed unmatched. The CDR3 protein is CASSPPGTGVSYEQYF. The DNA of the CDR3 is TGTGCCAGCTCACCACCGGGGACAGGAGTCTCCTACGAGCAGTACTTC. Complete variable domain (other parts from reference TRBV18 and TRBJ2-7): NAGVMQNPRHLVRRRGQEARLRCSPMKGHSHVYWYRQLPEEGLKFMVYLQKENIIDESGMPKERFSAEFPKEGPSILRIQQVVRGDSAAYFCASSPPGTGVSYEQYFGPGTRLTVT.